One sample yielded the 25 T cell receptor beta chains listed below, sequenced in a study of shared clonotypes between healthy human individuals. Here immunoSEQ multiplex PCR was the method, and the copy in TCRdb shows in-frame clones only, minus some. The data hold millions of clones, with just over 90% observed a single time. Sequenced: naive CD4+ T cells from PBMCs. Noted subset: CD45RA+ positively selected. The origin of the receptors is a man younger than 35 in good health. Some clones in this sample may be carry-over from other donors' samples.

The V gene is TRBV2, the J gene TRBJ1-4; the D gene is possibly TRBD1 (5 bases). The germline V and J ends were trimmed by 3 bases and 8 bases, with 13 bases remaining between them. There are 14 residues in the CDR3. Germline lookup yields CDR1 SNHLY and CDR2 FYNNEI. CDR3 DNA: TGTGCCAGCAGTGAGTCGGGGGTGGTGGAAAAACTGTTTTTT. As protein: CASSESGVVEKLFF.

J is TRBJ2-5 and V is TRBV7-6; tentatively, D is TRBD2 (5 bases). V was shortened by 4 bases and J by 0 bases, with 12 bases between the two germline ends. Looked up from germline, CDR1 is SGHVS and CDR2 is FNYEAQ. The CDR3 is made up of 15 amino acids. For the CDR3, the DNA is TGTGCCAGCAGCTCAAACCCGGGAAACCAAGAGACCCAGTACTTC. Amino acids: CASSSNPGNQETQYF.

The V gene is TRBV2, the J gene TRBJ2-1; D unclear. The germline V gene encodes CDR1 SNHLY and CDR2 FYNNEI. V was pared by 4 bases and J by 1 base, with 8 bases between. This CDR3 has 14 residues. CDR3 residues: CASSGEGSYNEQFF. DNA of the CDR3: TGTGCCAGCAGTGGGGAAGGGTCCTACAATGAGCAGTTCTTC.

On this clone: The same CDR3 arises from other DNA sequences in this sample as well. This chain links TRBV28 with TRBJ1-1, with D tentatively TRBD1 (6 bases). There are 14 residues in the CDR3. Per the germline V gene, CDR1 is MDHEN and CDR2 is SYDVKM. Trimming removed 3 bases from V and 1 base from J, with 9 bases in between. This CDR3 is CASSLAQGNTEAFF. For the CDR3, the DNA is TGTGCCAGCAGTTTGGCACAGGGGAACACTGAAGCTTTCTTT. Full variable domain (outside the CDR3, taken from reference TRBV28 and TRBJ1-1): DVKVTQSSRYLVKRTGEKVFLECVQDMDHENMFWYRQDPGLGLRLIYFSYDVKMKEKGDIPEGYSVSREKKERFSLILESASTNQTSMYLCASSLAQGNTEAFFGQGTRLTVV.

This clone has a single count. The chain employs TRBV21-1 and TRBJ1-3; the table assigns TRBD1, which was not confirmed against the DNA. TRBV21-1 is marked as a pseudogene. This CDR3 spans 13 amino acids. DNA of the CDR3: TGTGCCAGCAGAAGATTCAGGGGAAACACCATATATTTT. Translating gives CASRRFRGNTIYF.

The chain links TRBV4-2 to TRBJ2-7, with TRBD2 matching 7 bases. Germline CDR1 and CDR2: LGHNA and YNFKEQ. The CDR3 loop spans 16 amino acids. Germline trimming cut 0 bases from V and 3 bases from J; bases unmatched to any gene: 8. CDR3 in amino acids: CASSQDSGEGSYEQYF. Written as DNA, the CDR3 is TGTGCCAGCAGCCAAGATTCGGGGGAGGGCAGCTACGAGCAGTACTTC.

The V and J genes are TRBV28 and TRBJ1-2; D is uncertain. V was clipped by 0 bases and J by 3 bases, with 2 bases between them. CDR3 length: 12 residues. Germline V lookup: CDR1 MDHEN, CDR2 SYDVKM. The CDR3 region is CASSLWDYGYTF. The CDR3 DNA follows: TGTGCCAGCAGTTTATGGGACTATGGCTACACCTTC.

The chain is built from TRBV7-3 and TRBJ2-5; 9 nucleotides align to TRBD2. The germline V gene encodes CDR1 SGHTA and CDR2 FQGTGA. The CDR3 consists of 16 residues. Unmatched junction bases numbered 11, after V lost 4 bases and J lost 5 bases. The CDR3, as DNA: TGTGCCAGCAGCTATGGACGACTCAGCGGGGGGGAGACCCAGTACTTC. It translates to CASSYGRLSGGETQYF.

The DNA of the CDR3 is TGCGCCAGCAGTCAAACCGGGACCGGAGGAACTGAAGCTTTCTTT. Protein: CASSQTGTGGTEAFF. This sequence joins TRBV5-1 and TRBJ1-1; D possibly corresponds to TRBD1 (5 bases). Germline V gene sequence: CDR1 SGHRS, CDR2 YFSETQ. The CDR3 is made up of 15 amino acids. The germline V and J ends were trimmed by 5 bases and 5 bases, with 19 bases remaining between them.

This sequence joins TRBV11-2 and TRBJ2-1; 8 bases agree with TRBD1. CDR1 is SGHAT, CDR2 FQNNGV, per germline. V was pared by 4 bases and J by 1 base, with 6 bases of the junction left unmatched. This CDR3 is 16 amino acids long. CDR3 protein: CASSSYRGKSYNEQFF. The CDR3 DNA sequence: TGTGCCAGCAGCTCCTACAGGGGGAAATCCTACAATGAGCAGTTCTTC.

Remarks on this clone: This CDR3 is also generated by other DNA sequences in the sample. The chain uses TRBV6-1 and TRBJ2-2; D gene uncertain. Trimming removed 2 bases from V and 2 bases from J, with 6 bases in between. The CDR3 spans 14 residues. Per the germline V gene, CDR1 is MNHNS and CDR2 is SASEGT. DNA for the CDR3: TGTGCCAGCAGTGAACAGGTCAACACCGGGGAGCTGTTTTTT. Protein sequence: CASSEQVNTGELFF.

CDR3 sequence reads: CASSILSTSGSYEQYF. CDR3 DNA: TGTGCCAGTAGTATCCTCTCGACTAGCGGGAGTTACGAGCAGTACTTC. The chain couples TRBV19 to TRBJ2-7; 12 bases line up with TRBD2. The CDR3 sequence is 16 residues long. Germline CDR1 reads LNHDA; CDR2 reads SQIVND (reference sequence). With 3 bases clipped from V and 4 bases from J, the junction kept 7 bases outside the gene matches.

The chain combines TRBV19 with TRBJ2-7, with D hard to call. V lost 1 base and J 2 bases, leaving 12 bases between the germline ends. The CDR3 extends over 15 amino acids. Germline CDR1 and CDR2: LNHDA and SQIVND (reference sequence). The CDR3 region has the DNA TGTGCCAGTAGTATAGTGAAGACTTCAGCCTACGAGCAGTACTTC. Residues: CASSIVKTSAYEQYF. Variable domain in full (rest from reference TRBV19 and TRBJ2-7): DGGITQSPKYLFRKEGQNVTLSCEQNLNHDAMYWYRQDPGQGLRLIYYSQIVNDFQKGDIAEGYSVSREKKESFPLTVTSAQKNPTAFYLCASSIVKTSAYEQYFGPGTRLTVT.

The chain links TRBV18 to TRBJ2-5, with TRBD1 identical over 7 bases. The CDR3 contains 18 residues. Losses at the gene ends were 1 base for V and 4 bases for J; bases not matched to a gene: 15. Germline V gene data show CDR1 as KGHSH and CDR2 as LQKENI. The CDR3 bases are TGTGCCAGCTCACCACTCTCAACAGGGGCGCTCGAGGGAGAGACCCAGTACTTC. Its protein is CASSPLSTGALEGETQYF.

The chain has TRBV11-1 and TRBJ2-1, with D perhaps TRBD1 (6 bases). The CDR3 sequence is 13 residues long. V was clipped by 5 bases and J by 3 bases, with 8 bases between them. The germline V gene encodes CDR1 SGHAT and CDR2 FQDESV (reference sequence). The CDR3 DNA follows: TGTGCCAGCAGCCGACAGGTCTACAATGAGCAGTTCTTC. It codes for CASSRQVYNEQFF. The complete variable domain, with remaining parts taken from reference TRBV11-1 and TRBJ2-1, reads EAEVAQSPRYKITEKSQAVAFWCDPISGHATLYWYRQILGQGPELLVQFQDESVVDDSQLPKDRFSAERLKGVDSTLKIQPAELGDSAMYLCASSRQVYNEQFFGPGTRLTVL.

The chain combines TRBV18 with TRBJ1-5; tentatively, D is TRBD1 (5 bases). The ends were cut back, 3 bases at V and 0 bases at J, with 9 bases in the middle. The CDR3 contains 15 residues. In germline, CDR1 is KGHSH, CDR2 LQKENI. The CDR3 bases are TGTGCCAGCTCACCGCGGGGGGATAGCAATCAGCCCCAGCATTTT. The encoded protein is CASSPRGDSNQPQHF.

The chain employs TRBV14 and TRBJ1-4; 11 bases agree with TRBD1. The germline V gene encodes CDR1 SGHDN and CDR2 FVKESK. The junction had 5 bases not matched to a gene; V was cut back by 1 base and J by 1 base. This CDR3 has 18 residues. This CDR3 reads CASSQARGQGGTNEKLFF. In DNA, the CDR3 is TGTGCCAGCAGCCAAGCGCGGGGACAGGGGGGAACTAATGAAAAACTGTTTTTT.

In DNA form, the CDR3 reads TGCAGCGTTGAGAGGGGTTTCGGATATGGCTACACCTTC. Its translation is CSVERGFGYGYTF. This rearrangement joins TRBV29-1 to TRBJ1-2, with D perhaps TRBD1 (5 bases). V was pared by 3 bases and J by 5 bases, with 13 bases between. The CDR3 extends over 13 amino acids. Germline lookup yields CDR1 SQVTM and CDR2 ANQGSEA.

This chain links TRBV6-1 with TRBJ1-2; maybe TRBD1 (6 bases). The length of the CDR3 is 13 residues. Germline V gene data show CDR1 as MNHNS and CDR2 as SASEGT. V gave up 4 bases and J gave up 7 bases, with 13 bases separating them. CDR3 bases: TGTGCCAGCAGTGTCGGCCAGGGGAGTGGCTACACCTTC. Translated, it gives CASSVGQGSGYTF.

The chain combines TRBV27 with TRBJ1-1; 7 nucleotides match TRBD1. The CDR3 consists of 15 residues. In germline, CDR1 is MNHEY, CDR2 SMNVEV (reference sequence). Trimming removed 5 bases from V and 5 bases from J; junction bases left unmatched: 11. The CDR3 sequence: CASSQGTVRNTEAFF. CDR3 nucleotides: TGTGCCAGCAGTCAGGGGACAGTCCGTAATACTGAAGCTTTCTTT.

This rearrangement joins TRBV7-2 to TRBJ2-3; TRBD2 might be the D (7 bases). From germline, CDR1 is SGHTA and CDR2 FQGNSA. The CDR3 is made up of 14 amino acids. V was pared by 3 bases and J by 5 bases, with 12 bases between. The CDR3 DNA follows: TGTGCCAGCAGCTTTCAGGGAGGGGGAGATACGCAGTATTTT. This codes for CASSFQGGGDTQYF. The complete variable domain, with remaining parts taken from reference TRBV7-2 and TRBJ2-3, reads GAGVSQSPSNKVTEKGKDVELRCDPISGHTALYWYRQSLGQGLEFLIYFQGNSAPDKSGLPSDRFSAERTGGSVSTLTIQRTQQEDSAVYLCASSFQGGGDTQYFGPGTRLTVL.

The chain is built from TRBV30 and TRBJ1-2; a weak D match, TRBD1 (5 bases). This CDR3 contains 13 residues. Germline V gene sequence: CDR1 GTSNPN, CDR2 SVGIG (reference sequence). The ends were cut back, 4 bases at V and 2 bases at J, with 11 bases in the middle. This chain's CDR3 is CAWKFRGNYGYTF. CDR3 nucleotides: TGTGCCTGGAAGTTCCGGGGCAACTATGGCTACACCTTC.

The rearrangement links TRBV28 to TRBJ2-7; 9 bases align to TRBD2. V lost 6 bases and J lost 1; bases outside the gene matches: 7. This CDR3 has 15 amino acids. Germline CDR1 MDHEN, CDR2 SYDVKM. In nucleotides, the CDR3 is TGTGCCAGCAGCCCAACTAGCGGGTTGTCCTACGAGCAGTACTTC. This gives the protein CASSPTSGLSYEQYF.

Worth noting for this clone: Other DNA variants within this sample encode the same CDR3. J is TRBJ1-5 and V is TRBV28; 9 bases are a match to TRBD1. Trimming cost V 3 bases and J 4 bases; bases outside gene matches: 4. This CDR3 has 15 amino acids. Germline assignment: CDR1 MDHEN and CDR2 SYDVKM. The CDR3 here is CASSLLTGGNQPQHF. The CDR3, as DNA: TGTGCCAGCAGTTTGTTGACAGGGGGTAATCAGCCCCAGCATTTT.

The chain recombines TRBV29-1 with TRBJ2-3, with D tentatively TRBD2 (6 bases). This CDR3 has 13 residues. Germline-derived CDR1 and CDR2 are SQVTM and ANQGSEA. The V end was cut by 4 bases, the J end by 3 bases, with 11 bases between. CDR3 coding DNA: TGCAGCGTTGGAGGCCTAGCGACAGATACGCAGTATTTT. It encodes CSVGGLATDTQYF.